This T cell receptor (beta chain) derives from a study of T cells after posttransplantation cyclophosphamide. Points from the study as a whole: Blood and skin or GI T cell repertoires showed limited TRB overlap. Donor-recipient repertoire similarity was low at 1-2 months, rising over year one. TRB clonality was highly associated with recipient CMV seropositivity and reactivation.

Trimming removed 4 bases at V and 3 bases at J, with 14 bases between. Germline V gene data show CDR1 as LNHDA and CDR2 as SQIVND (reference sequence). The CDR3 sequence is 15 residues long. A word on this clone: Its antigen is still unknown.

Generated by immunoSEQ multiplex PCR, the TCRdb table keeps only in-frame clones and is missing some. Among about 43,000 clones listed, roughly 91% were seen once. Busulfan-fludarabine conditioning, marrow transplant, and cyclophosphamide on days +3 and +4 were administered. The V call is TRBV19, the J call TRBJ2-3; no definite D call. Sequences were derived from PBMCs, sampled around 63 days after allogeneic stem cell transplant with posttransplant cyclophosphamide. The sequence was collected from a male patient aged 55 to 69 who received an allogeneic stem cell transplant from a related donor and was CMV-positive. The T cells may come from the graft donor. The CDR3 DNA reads TGTGCCAGTAGTAACGGCGGCCAACGTACAGATACGCAGTATTTT. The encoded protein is CASSNGGQRTDTQYF.